This is a list of T cell receptor beta chains from one sample in a study of T cells in Graves' hyperthyroidism and ophthalmopathy. TCRdb analysed the multiplex PCR reads with MiXCR anew, one entry per CDR3 protein. The table shows about 250,000 distinct CDR3 sequences, with roughly 20% occurring only once. The sample comprised blood. These receptors originate from a man aged 25-45 years with Graves' ophthalmopathy. CDR3s include the opening cysteine and the closing phenylalanine or tryptophan. A D gene is named only where the DNA matches it firmly. Clone size is given for some rows only: seen once, a few or many times, or a class if the clone is expanded.

d_call j_call clone_size v_call cdr3_length cdr3_nt cdr3_aa
TRBD2 TRBJ2-7 NA TRBV24-1 16 TGTGCCACCAGTTATATGCGGACTAGATCCTCCTACGAGCAGTACTTC CATSYMRTRSSYEQYF
NA TRBJ1-3 many TRBV3-1 15 TGTGCCAGCAGCCGCGACCCCAGCTCTGGAAACACCATATATTTT CASSRDPSSGNTIYF
NA TRBJ2-2 many TRBV7-8 16 TGTGCCAGCAGTCGAGGCGGAGGAGCGAACACCGGGGAGCTGTTTTTT CASSRGGGANTGELFF
NA TRBJ2-7 NA TRBV5-1 14 TGCGCCAGCAGCTTCGCATCCAGCTCCTACGAGCAGTACTTC CASSFASSSYEQYF
NA TRBJ2-3 NA TRBV27 16 TGTGCCAGCAGTTTATCCCTACAGTCCTGGGGCGATACGCAGTATTTT CASSLSLQSWGDTQYF
NA TRBJ2-3 many TRBV3-1 14 TGTGCCAGCAGCCCTGAGCTTAGCACAGATACGCAGTATTTT CASSPELSTDTQYF
NA TRBJ1-2 few TRBV7-8 13 TGTGCCAGCAGCTTAGAGCAGAGCTATGGCTACACCTTC CASSLEQSYGYTF
NA TRBJ2-7 NA TRBV20-1 13 TGCAGTGTGTGGACAGCGAGCTCCTACAAGCAGTACTTC CSVWTASSYKQYF
NA TRBJ1-3 few TRBV11-2 15 TGTGCCAGCAGCTTACTCCCCACCTCTGGAAACACCATATATTTT CASSLLPTSGNTIYF
TRBD1 TRBJ2-7 NA TRBV28 17 TGTGCCAGCAGTTTCTTCTCGGGACAGGGGGACTCCTACGAGCAGTACTTC CASSFFSGQGDSYEQYF